Below, 5 T cell receptor beta chains from the same sample are listed, as sequenced in a study of blood T cell repertoires in COVID-19 (TCRdb year 2020). The receptor library was made with the immunoSEQ multiplex PCR assay. Entries here come from immuneACCESS through TCRdb and include only in-frame sequences with V and J called. Some clones fail to appear in such tables; in the studies checked, an unresolved V gene covers under half of the shortfall, and the cause of the remainder is unknown. A total of fewer than 130,000 clones appear in this sample, 72% of them only once. The ten largest clonotypes hold roughly 7.5% of the sample. Sequencing was performed on peripheral blood. These receptors came from a woman aged 55-75 years with acute or convalescent COVID-19.

The CDR3 DNA sequence: TGCGCCAGCAGCAGAACACCGGGACAGGGGACTCTCGAGCAGTACTTC. It yields the protein CASSRTPGQGTLEQYF. The gene calls are TRBV5-1 and TRBJ2-7; 10 positions agree with TRBD1. CDR3 length: 16 residues. CDR1 and CDR2 (germline): SGHRS, YFSETQ. Losses at the gene ends were 4 bases for V and 6 bases for J; bases not matched to a gene: 13.

In its sample, this clone was seen a few times. The chain joins TRBV9 to TRBJ2-7, with D possibly matching TRBD1 (6 bases). This CDR3 contains 14 residues. The V gene's germline CDR1 is SGDLS and CDR2 YYNGEE. The ends were cut back, 0 bases at V and 6 bases at J, with 13 bases in the middle. This chain's CDR3 is CASSVALQGGEQYF. The CDR3 coding sequence is TGTGCCAGCAGCGTAGCTTTACAGGGTGGCGAGCAGTACTTC.

This clone has just a few counts. The chain employs TRBV30 and TRBJ1-4; 7 bases fit TRBD1. This CDR3 has 14 residues. Germline-derived CDR1 and CDR2 are GTSNPN and SVGIG (reference sequence). V gave up 2 bases and J gave up 7 bases; unmatched junction bases: 7. For the CDR3, the DNA is TGTGCCTGGAGTTCAGGGGGTATCGGTGAAAAACTGTTTTTT. Amino acid sequence: CAWSSGGIGEKLFF.

The chain links TRBV7-2 to TRBJ1-2; 8 positions match TRBD1. V lost 4 bases, J lost 6 bases, and 7 bases stayed unmatched. The CDR3 loop spans 14 amino acids. Germline-derived CDR1 and CDR2 are SGHTA and FQGNSA. The CDR3 DNA follows: TGTGCCAGCAGCTCCGGACAGGGCACCAATGGCTACACCTTC. Its translation: CASSSGQGTNGYTF.

This rearrangement joins TRBV4-3 to TRBJ1-5, with 10 nucleotides matching TRBD1. The CDR3 loop spans 18 amino acids. Trimming at V came to 0 bases and at J to 5 bases, leaving 10 bases not matched to a gene. Germline V gene data show CDR1 as LGHNA and CDR2 as YSLEER. In DNA form, the CDR3 reads TGCGCCAGCAGCCAAGATCCTCCTAGGACAGGGGGTTATCAGCCCCAGCATTTT. Its translation: CASSQDPPRTGGYQPQHF.